One sample yielded the 3 T cell receptor beta chains listed below, sequenced in a study of blood T cell repertoires in COVID-19 (dated by TCRdb to the early 2020s). The method behind the library was the immunoSEQ multiplex PCR assay. What TCRdb holds here is the immuneACCESS table cut down to in-frame rearrangements. Part of the clones is not present; checked against another copy, under half of the missing clones reflect an unresolved V gene, and the others are unexplained. The sample has a few hundred thousand clones on record, approximately 86% of them singletons. 0.7% to 1% of the sample is taken by the ten largest. The sample taken for sequencing was peripheral blood. The receptor source for this set is a human donor with COVID-19, enrolled during active disease. The donor label of this sample is uncertain.

This chain connects TRBV2 to TRBJ2-7; TRBD2 agrees at 13 bases. This CDR3 is built from 15 residues. In germline, CDR1 is SNHLY, CDR2 FYNNEI. After removal of 6 bases from V and 6 bases from J, the junction contained 8 bases not matched to a gene. The CDR3: CASSPTSGRYGEQYF. In DNA form, the CDR3 reads TGTGCCAGCAGCCCGACTAGCGGGAGGTATGGCGAGCAGTACTTC.

This clone was seen more than once but under ten times. This chain connects TRBV7-2 to TRBJ2-1, with TRBD1 as a possible D gene (7 bases). Trimming pared 1 base from V and 6 bases from J, leaving 16 bases between. Germline lookup yields CDR1 SGHTA and CDR2 FQGNSA. This CDR3 spans 16 amino acids. CDR3 DNA: TGTGCCAGCAGCTTAGGGCTTCGACAGGGAGGCAATGAGCAGTTCTTC. This codes for CASSLGLRQGGNEQFF.

The CDR3 nucleotides are TGTGCCAGCAGTTTATGGGGGCGCGGTGAAGCTTTCTTT. Its translation is CASSLWGRGEAFF. The chain recombines TRBV12-3 or TRBV12-4 with TRBJ1-1, with D maybe TRBD1 (6 bases). V lost 2 bases to trimming and J lost 7 bases, with 11 bases between them. This CDR3 spans 13 amino acids.